Sequencing of this TCR beta chain was carried out in a study of T cell responses to AZD1222 COVID-19 vaccine. Findings and caveats of the study: Distributed over spike, vaccine-associated CD4 TCRs predominated at 160-218 and 743-854. Clonal diversity may have been underestimated in mostly white British donors.

The CDR3 contains 13 residues. V was pared by 3 bases and J by 4 bases, with 9 bases between. The V gene's germline CDR1 is LNHDA and CDR2 SQIVND (reference sequence). In regard to this clone: Its antigen is unknown. The same CDR3 arises from other DNA sequences in this sample as well.

Clones were sequenced by immunoSEQ multiplex PCR, and TCRdb holds only the in-frame ones, with some missing. This sample has around 200,000 clones, with 94% found just once. The V gene is TRBV19, the J gene TRBJ1-2; possibly TRBD1 for D (6 bases). The sequence came from an adult who received the AZD1222 COVID-19 vaccine. This material consisted of peripheral blood, taken 28 days after the second AZD1222 dose. The CDR3 reads CASSIGRGYGYTF. Here the CDR3 DNA reads TGTGCCAGTAGTATTGGCAGGGGCTATGGCTACACCTTC.